This T cell receptor (beta chain) comes out of a study of cytomegalovirus exposure and HLA in healthy donors. The CDR3 length is 16 residues. V shed 0 bases and J shed 0 bases, with 6 bases lying between them. CDR1 is SGHTA, CDR2 FQGTGA, per germline. The PCR used 60 Vbeta and 13 Jbeta primers. This table comes from immunoSEQ multiplex PCR, and its TCRdb copy is limited to in-frame clones, with some not included. This sample has more than 80,000 clones; about 76% occur once, and the top ten carry under 6.5%. The source material was PBMCs. The chain has TRBV7-3 and TRBJ2-6; unclear D gene. This sequence was found in a woman in her forties or fifties in good health and CMV-seropositive. The DNA for the CDR3 is TGTGCCAGCAGCTTAACGTTATCCTCTGGGGCCAACGTCCTGACTTTC. Encoded protein: CASSLTLSSGANVLTF.